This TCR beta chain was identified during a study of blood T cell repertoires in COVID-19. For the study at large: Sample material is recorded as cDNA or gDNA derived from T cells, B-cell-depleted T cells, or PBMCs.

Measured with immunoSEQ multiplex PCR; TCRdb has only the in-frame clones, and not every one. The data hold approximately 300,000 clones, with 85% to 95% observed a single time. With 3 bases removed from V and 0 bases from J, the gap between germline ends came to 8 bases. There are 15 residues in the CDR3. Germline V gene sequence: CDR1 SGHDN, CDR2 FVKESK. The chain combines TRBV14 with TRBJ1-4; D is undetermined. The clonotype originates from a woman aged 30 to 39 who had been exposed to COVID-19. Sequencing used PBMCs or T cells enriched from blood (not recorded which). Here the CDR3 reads CASSHVGATNEKLFF. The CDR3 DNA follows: TGTGCCAGCAGCCACGTCGGTGCAACTAATGAAAAACTGTTTTTT.